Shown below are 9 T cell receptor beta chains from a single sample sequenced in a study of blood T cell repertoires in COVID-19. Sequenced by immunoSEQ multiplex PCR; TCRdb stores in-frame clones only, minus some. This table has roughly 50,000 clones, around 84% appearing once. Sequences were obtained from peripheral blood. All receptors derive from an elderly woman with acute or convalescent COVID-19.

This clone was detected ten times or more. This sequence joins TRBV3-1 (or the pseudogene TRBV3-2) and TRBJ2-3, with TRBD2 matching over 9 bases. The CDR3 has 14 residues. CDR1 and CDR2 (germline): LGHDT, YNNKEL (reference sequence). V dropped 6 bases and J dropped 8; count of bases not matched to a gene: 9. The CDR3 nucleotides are TGTGCCAGCAGTGGAGCGGGGGGACGCGGTACGCAGTATTTT. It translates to CASSGAGGRGTQYF.

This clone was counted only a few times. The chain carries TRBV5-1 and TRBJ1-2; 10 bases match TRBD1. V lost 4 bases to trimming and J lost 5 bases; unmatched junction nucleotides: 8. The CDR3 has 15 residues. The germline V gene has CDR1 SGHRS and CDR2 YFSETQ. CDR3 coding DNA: TGCGCCAGCAGCGCCGGGACAGGGGTTGGGTATGGCTACACCTTC. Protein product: CASSAGTGVGYGYTF.

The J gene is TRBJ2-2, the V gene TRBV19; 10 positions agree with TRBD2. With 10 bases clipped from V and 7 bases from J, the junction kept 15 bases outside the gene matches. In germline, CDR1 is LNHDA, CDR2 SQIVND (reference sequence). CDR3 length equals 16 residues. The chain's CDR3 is CATHSSAGGPSGELFF. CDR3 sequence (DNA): TGTGCCACCCACTCCTCAGCGGGGGGGCCTAGCGGGGAGCTGTTTTTT.

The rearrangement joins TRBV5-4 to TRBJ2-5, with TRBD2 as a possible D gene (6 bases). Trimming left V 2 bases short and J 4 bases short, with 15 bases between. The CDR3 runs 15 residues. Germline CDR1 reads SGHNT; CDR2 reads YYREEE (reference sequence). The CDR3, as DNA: TGTGCCAGCAGCTTCCCCTCAGGCGGGGCAGAGACCCAGTACTTC. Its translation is CASSFPSGGAETQYF.

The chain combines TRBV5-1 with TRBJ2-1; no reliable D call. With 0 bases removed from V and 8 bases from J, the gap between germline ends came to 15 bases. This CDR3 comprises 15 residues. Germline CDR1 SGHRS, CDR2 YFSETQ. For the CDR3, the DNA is TGCGCCAGCAGCTTGGCGGTAGCAGAAGTGGATGAGCAGTTCTTC. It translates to CASSLAVAEVDEQFF.

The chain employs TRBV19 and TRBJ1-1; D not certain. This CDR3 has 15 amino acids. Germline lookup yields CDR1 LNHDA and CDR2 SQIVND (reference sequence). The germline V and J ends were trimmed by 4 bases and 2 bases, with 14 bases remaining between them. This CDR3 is CASSTVFGSNTEAFF. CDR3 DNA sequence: TGTGCCAGTAGTACCGTTTTCGGGAGCAACACTGAAGCTTTCTTT.

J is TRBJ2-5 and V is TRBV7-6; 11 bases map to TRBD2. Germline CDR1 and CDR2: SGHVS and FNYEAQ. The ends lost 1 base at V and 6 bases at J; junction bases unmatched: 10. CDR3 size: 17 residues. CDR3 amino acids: CASSLGSGTSGMKTQYF. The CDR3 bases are TGTGCCAGCAGCTTAGGGTCCGGGACTAGCGGTATGAAGACCCAGTACTTC.

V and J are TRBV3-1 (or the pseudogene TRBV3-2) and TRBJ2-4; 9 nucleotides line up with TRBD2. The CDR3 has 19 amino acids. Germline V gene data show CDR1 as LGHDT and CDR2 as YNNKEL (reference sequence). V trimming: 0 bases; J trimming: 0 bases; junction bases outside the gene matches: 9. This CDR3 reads CASSQDAGGDQLAKNIQYF. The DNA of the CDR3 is TGTGCCAGCAGCCAAGACGCGGGGGGGGACCAACTAGCCAAAAACATTCAGTACTTC.

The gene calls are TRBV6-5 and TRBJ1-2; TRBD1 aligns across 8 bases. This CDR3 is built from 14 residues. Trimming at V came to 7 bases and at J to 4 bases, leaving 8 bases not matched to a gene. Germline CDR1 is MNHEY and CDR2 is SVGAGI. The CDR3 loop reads CASIKDRDSYGYTF. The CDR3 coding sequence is TGTGCCAGCATTAAGGACAGGGACTCCTATGGCTACACCTTC.